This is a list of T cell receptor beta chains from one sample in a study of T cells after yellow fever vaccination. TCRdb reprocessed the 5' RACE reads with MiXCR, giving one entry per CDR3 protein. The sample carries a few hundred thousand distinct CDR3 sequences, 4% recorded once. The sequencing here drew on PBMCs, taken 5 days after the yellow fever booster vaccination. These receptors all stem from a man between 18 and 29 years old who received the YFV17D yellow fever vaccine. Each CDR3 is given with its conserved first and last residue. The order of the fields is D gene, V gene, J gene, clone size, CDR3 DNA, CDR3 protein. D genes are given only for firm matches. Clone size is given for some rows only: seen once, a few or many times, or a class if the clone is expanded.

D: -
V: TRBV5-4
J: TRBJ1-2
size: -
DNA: TGTGCCAGCAGCTTAGTTATGGGAGGGAATGGCTACACCTTC
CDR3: CASSLVMGGNGYTF

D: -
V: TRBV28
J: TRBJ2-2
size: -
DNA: TGTGCCGCGGCCAGACCCACCGGGGAGCTGTTTTTT
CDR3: CAAARPTGELFF

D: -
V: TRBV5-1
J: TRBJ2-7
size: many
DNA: TGCGCCAGCCGGGCGAGGGTAACCTACGAGCAGTACTTC
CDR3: CASRARVTYEQYF

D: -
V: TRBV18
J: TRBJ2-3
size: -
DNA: TGTGCCAGCTCACCATCCAGGAGCACAGATACGCTGTATTTT
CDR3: CASSPSRSTDTLYF

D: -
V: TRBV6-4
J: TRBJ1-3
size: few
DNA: TGTGCCAGCAGTGACTCAGCCCCGTTATCAGGACGGGGCTTGGCTGGAAACACCATATATTTT
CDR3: CASSDSAPLSGRGLAGNTIYF

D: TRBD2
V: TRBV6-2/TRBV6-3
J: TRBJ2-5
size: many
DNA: TGTGCCAGCAGTTCGGCTAGCGGGGCCCTCGGGTGCTTC
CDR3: CASSSASGALGCF

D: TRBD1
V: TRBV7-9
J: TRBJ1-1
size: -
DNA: TGTGCCAGCAGCTTAGGGACAGGGAGGTTAACTGAAGCTTTCTTT
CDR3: CASSLGTGRLTEAFF

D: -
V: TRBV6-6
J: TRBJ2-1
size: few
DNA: TGTGCCAGCCGGGTGAACAATGAGCAGTTCTTC
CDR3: CASRVNNEQFF

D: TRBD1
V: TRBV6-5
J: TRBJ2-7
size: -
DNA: TGTGCCAGCAGCCCATCACAGGGGAGAGCCCCCTACGAGCAGTACTTC
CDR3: CASSPSQGRAPYEQYF

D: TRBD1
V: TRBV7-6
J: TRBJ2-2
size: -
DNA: TGTGCCAGCAGTCTGGCGGGCGGGACAGGCCACCGGGAGCTGTTTTTT
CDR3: CASSLAGGTGHRELFF

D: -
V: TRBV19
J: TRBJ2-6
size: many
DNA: TGTGCCAGTAGGGGACGAGATAGCTCTGGTGCCAACGTCCTGACTTTC
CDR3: CASRGRDSSGANVLTF

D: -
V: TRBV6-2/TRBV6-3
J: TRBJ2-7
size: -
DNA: TGTGCCAGCAGTTATCGGCGGGGATTGGACGAGCAGTACTTC
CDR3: CASSYRRGLDEQYF

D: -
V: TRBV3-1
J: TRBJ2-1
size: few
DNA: TGTGCCAGCAGCCAAGGGACGGGGGGCCAGGGCAATGAGCAGTTCTTC
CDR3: CASSQGTGGQGNEQFF

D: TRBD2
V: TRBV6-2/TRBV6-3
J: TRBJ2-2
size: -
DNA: TGTGCCAGCAGTTATCCGCGGGGGAGGGCCGGGGAGCTGTTTTTT
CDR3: CASSYPRGRAGELFF

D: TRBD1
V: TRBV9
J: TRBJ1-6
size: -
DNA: TGTGCCAGCAGCGCCAGACAGGGCAATAATTCACCCCTCCACTTT
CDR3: CASSARQGNNSPLHF

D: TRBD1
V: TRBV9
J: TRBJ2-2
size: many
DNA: TGTGCCAGCAGCGTTCTGACAGGGCTCAGGTCCGGGGAGCTGTTTTTT
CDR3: CASSVLTGLRSGELFF

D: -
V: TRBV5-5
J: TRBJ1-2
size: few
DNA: TGTGCCAGCAGCTTGGCCGGTCGGCCCGGCTATGGCTACACCTTC
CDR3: CASSLAGRPGYGYTF

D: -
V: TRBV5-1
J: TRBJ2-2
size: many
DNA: TGCGCCAGCAGCTTGATTTTAACCGGGGAGCTGTTTTTT
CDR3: CASSLILTGELFF

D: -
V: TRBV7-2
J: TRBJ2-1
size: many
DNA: TGTGCCAGCAGCTTAGAAGGTAGGGGGACCACCTTC
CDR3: CASSLEGRGTTF

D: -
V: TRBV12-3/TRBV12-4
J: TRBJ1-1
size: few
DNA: TGTGCCAGCAGTTTAAGGGGGGGCACGAACACTGAAGCTTTCTTT
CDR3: CASSLRGGTNTEAFF

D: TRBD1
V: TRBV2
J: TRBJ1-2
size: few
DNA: TGTGCCAGCATGAGACAGGGTTATGGCTACACCTTC
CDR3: CASMRQGYGYTF

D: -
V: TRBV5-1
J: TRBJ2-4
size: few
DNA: TGCGCCAGCAGCTTGCCGGGCTGGAGCATTCAGTACTTC
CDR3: CASSLPGWSIQYF

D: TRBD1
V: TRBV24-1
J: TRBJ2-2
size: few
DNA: TGTGCCACCAGTGACCACGAGAACAGGGGTGAAACCGGGGAGCTGTTTTTT
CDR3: CATSDHENRGETGELFF

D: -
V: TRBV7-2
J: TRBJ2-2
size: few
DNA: TGTGCCAGCAGCCCAGTAGGGGAGGACACCGGGGAGCTGTTTTTT
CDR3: CASSPVGEDTGELFF

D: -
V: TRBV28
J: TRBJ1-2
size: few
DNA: TGTGCCAGCAGTCTAGACCCGGGCGAGGGCTACACCTTC
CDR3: CASSLDPGEGYTF

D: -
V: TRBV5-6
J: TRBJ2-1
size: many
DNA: TGTGCCAGCAGCCACGGGGGCCTTAAACTCAATGAGCAGTTCTTC
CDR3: CASSHGGLKLNEQFF

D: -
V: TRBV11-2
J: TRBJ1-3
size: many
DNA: TGTGCCAGCAGCTCGATTCGGGGACTAGGAAACACCATATATTTT
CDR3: CASSSIRGLGNTIYF

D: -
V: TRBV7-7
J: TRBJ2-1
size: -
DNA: TGTGCCAGCAGCTTATCAGTCGGGACGGGCAATGAGCAGTTCTTC
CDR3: CASSLSVGTGNEQFF